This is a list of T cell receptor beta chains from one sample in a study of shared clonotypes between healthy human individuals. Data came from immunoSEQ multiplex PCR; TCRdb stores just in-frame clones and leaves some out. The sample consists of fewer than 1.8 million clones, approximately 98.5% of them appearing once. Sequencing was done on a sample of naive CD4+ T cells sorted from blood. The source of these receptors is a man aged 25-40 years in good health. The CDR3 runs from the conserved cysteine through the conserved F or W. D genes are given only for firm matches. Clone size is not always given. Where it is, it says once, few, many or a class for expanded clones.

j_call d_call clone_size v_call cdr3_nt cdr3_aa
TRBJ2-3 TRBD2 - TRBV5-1 TGCGCCAGCTGGAGGGAGGGCCCTGGAGATACGCAGTATTTT CASWREGPGDTQYF
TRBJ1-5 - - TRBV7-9 TGTGCCAGCAGCTTAAGTTTAGTGACAGGAATTCAGCCCCAGCATTTT CASSLSLVTGIQPQHF
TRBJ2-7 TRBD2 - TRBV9 TGTGCCAGCAGCAAGACTAGCGGGATCCCATCCGAGCAGTACTTC CASSKTSGIPSEQYF
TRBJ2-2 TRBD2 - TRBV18 TGTGCCAGCTCACCACTGGGACTAGAAACCGGGGAGCTGTTTTTT CASSPLGLETGELFF
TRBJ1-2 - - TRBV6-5 TGTGCCAGCAGTTACCAAATTCAGGGGATTGATGGCTACACCTTC CASSYQIQGIDGYTF
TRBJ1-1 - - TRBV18 TGTGCCAGCTCACCACCGTCGGGGCCGAACACTGAAGCTTTCTTT CASSPPSGPNTEAFF
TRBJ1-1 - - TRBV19 TGTGCCAGTAGTTTAAATGGCGATGAAGCTTTCTTT CASSLNGDEAFF
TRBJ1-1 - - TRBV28 TGTGCCAGCAGTCGGGCGACACGTGAAGCTTTCTTT CASSRATREAFF
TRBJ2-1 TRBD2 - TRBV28 TGTGCCAGCGGCAGACTAGCGGGAGCCTACAATGAGCAGTTCTTC CASGRLAGAYNEQFF
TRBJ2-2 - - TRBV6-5 TGTGCCAGCAGTTACTTAGCGGCAAACACCGGGGAGCTGTTTTTT CASSYLAANTGELFF
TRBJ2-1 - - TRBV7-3 TGTGCCAGCAGCTTAGGGGTCACCTACAATGAGCAGTTCTTC CASSLGVTYNEQFF
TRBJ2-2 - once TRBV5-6 TGTGCCAGCAGCTTGTATGGGGCGAACACCGGGGAGCTGTTTTTT CASSLYGANTGELFF
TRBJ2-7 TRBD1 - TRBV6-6 TGTGCCAGCAGTCAAGGTTGGACAGGGGGCGGCTACGAGCAGTACTTC CASSQGWTGGGYEQYF
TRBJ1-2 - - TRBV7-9 TGTGCCAGCAGCGCAAAACCGACAAGAGACTATGGCTACACCTTC CASSAKPTRDYGYTF
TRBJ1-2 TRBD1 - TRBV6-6 TGTGCCAGCAGGGAACCGGGACAGGCCCTAGGTGGCTACACCTTC CASREPGQALGGYTF
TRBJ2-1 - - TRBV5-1 TGCGCCAGCAGCGAATCGACGGGGTACAATGAGCAGTTCTTC CASSESTGYNEQFF
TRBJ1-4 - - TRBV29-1 TGCAGCGGTTTAGGGGCATCAGGTGAAAAACTGTTTTTT CSGLGASGEKLFF
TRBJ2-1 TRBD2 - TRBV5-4 TGTGCCAGCAGCCCCGGGACTACCTACTCTCCTCCGTTCTTC CASSPGTTYSPPFF
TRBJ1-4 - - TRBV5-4 TGTGCCAGCAGCCATGACAGACTTAATGAAAAACTGTTTTTT CASSHDRLNEKLFF
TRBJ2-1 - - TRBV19 TGTGCCAGTAGTTCTCGGGGCTATGAGCAGTTCTTC CASSSRGYEQFF
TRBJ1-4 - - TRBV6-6 TGTGCCAGCAACGACCCGAGGGAAAAACTGTTTTTT CASNDPREKLFF
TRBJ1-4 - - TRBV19 TGTGCCAGTAGTATGACAGGAGCAGTGGAAAAACTGTTTTTT CASSMTGAVEKLFF
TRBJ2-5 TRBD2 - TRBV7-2 TGTGCCAGCAGCTTAGCGCTAGCGGGAGGAACTCAAGAGACCCAGTACTTC CASSLALAGGTQETQYF
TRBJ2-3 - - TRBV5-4 TGTGCCAGCAGCCCACGGAATTCGGGACGGCAGCGAGATACGCAGTATTTT CASSPRNSGRQRDTQYF
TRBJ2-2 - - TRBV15 TGTGCCACCAGCAGAGAGGGGCCGAGTTCCCTAAGTATTGGGCCCGGGGAGCTGTTTTTT CATSREGPSSLSIGPGELFF
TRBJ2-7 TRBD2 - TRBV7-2 TGTGCCAGCAGCTCTATAGCGGGAGCAAACGAGCAGTACTTC CASSSIAGANEQYF
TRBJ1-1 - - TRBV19 TGTGCCAGTAGTGCGAAAATGAACACTGAAGCTTTCTTT CASSAKMNTEAFF
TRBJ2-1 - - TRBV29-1 TGCAGCGTTGAAAGGTCCCCAACCCATGAGCAGTTCTTC CSVERSPTHEQFF
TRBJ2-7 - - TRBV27 TGTGCCAGCAGTTTACCGCTCTCCTACGAGCAGTACTTC CASSLPLSYEQYF
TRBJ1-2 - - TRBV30 TGTGCCTGGACTACGACTCCTAGGGGCTACACCTTC CAWTTTPRGYTF
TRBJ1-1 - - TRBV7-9 TGTGCCAGCAGCCTCCATCCGCGGGGCACTGAAGCTTTCTTT CASSLHPRGTEAFF
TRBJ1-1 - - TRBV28 TGTGCCAGCAGTTTGGGACTCGCTGAAGCTTTCTTT CASSLGLAEAFF
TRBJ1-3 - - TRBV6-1 TGTGCCAGCAGTGAATACGGGGGTTTCAGGTCTGATGGCACCATATATTTT CASSEYGGFRSDGTIYF